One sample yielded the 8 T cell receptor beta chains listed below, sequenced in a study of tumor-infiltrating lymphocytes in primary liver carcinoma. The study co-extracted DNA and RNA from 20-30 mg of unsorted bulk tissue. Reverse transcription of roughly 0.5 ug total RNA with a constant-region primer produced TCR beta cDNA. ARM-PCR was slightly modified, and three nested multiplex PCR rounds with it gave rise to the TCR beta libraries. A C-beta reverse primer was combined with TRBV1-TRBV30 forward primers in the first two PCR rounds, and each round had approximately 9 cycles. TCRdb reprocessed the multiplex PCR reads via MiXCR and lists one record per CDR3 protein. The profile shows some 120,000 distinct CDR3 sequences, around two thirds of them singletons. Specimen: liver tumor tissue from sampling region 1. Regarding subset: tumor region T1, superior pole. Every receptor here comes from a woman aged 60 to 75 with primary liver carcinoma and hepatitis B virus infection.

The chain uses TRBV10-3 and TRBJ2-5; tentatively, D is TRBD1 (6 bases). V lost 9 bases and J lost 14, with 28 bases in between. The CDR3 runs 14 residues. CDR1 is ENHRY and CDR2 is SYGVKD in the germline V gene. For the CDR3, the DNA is TGTGCCATTGTCGGGGACACAGGCTCCTACGAGCAATACTTC. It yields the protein CAIVGDTGSYEQYF.

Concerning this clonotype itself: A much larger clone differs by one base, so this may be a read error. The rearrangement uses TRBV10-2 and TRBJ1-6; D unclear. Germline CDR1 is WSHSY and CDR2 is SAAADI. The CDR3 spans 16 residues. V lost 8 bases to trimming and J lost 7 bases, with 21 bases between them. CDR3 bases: TGCGCCAGCGCCCCTTTCGAGAGCAGGCACAATTCACCCCTCCACTTT. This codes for CASAPFESRHNSPLHF.

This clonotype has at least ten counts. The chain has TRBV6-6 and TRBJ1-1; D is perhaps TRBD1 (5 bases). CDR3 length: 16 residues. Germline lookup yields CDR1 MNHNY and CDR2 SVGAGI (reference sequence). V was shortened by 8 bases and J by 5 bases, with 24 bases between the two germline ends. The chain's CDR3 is CASLPGHSPGGTEAFF. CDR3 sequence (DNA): TGTGCCAGCTTGCCGGGGCACAGCCCCGGGGGGACTGAAGCTTTCTTT.

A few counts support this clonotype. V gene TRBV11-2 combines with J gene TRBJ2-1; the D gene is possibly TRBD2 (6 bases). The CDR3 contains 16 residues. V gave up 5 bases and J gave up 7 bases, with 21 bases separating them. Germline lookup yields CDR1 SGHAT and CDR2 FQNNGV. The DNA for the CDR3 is TGTGCCAGCAGCACCCTAGTGGGGGGAGCTATAAATGAGCAGTTCTTC. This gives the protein CASSTLVGGAINEQFF.

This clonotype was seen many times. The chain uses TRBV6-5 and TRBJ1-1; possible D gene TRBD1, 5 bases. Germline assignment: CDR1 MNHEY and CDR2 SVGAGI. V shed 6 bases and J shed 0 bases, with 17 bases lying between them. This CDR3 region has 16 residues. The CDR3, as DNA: TGTGCCAGCAGCCCCGGCGGGAGGGGCATGAACACTGAAGCTTTCTTT. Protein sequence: CASSPGGRGMNTEAFF.

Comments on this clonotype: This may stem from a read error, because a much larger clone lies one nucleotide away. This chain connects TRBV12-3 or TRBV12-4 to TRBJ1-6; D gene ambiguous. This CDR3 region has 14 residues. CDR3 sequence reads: CANSLGSGGSPLHF. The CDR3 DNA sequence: TGTGCCAACAGTTTAGGGAGCGGCGGTTCACCCCTCCACTTT.

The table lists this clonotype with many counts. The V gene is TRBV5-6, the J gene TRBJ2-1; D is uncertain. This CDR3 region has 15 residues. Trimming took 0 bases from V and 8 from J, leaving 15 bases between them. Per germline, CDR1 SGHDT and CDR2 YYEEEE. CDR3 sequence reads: CASSLGLHRGDEQFF. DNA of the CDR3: TGTGCCAGCAGCTTGGGGCTACACCGTGGGGATGAGCAGTTCTTC.

The CDR3 DNA follows: TGTGCCATCAGTGGGTCGGGAGGAAATTCGGGCACCGGGGAGCTGTTTTTT. This encodes CAISGSGGNSGTGELFF. The V and J genes are TRBV10-3 and TRBJ2-2, with 7 bases that match TRBD2. CDR1 is ENHRY, CDR2 SYGVKD, per germline. This CDR3 is built from 17 residues. J lost 4 bases, V lost 4 bases, and 12 bases had no gene match.